One sample yielded the 24 T cell receptor beta chains listed below, sequenced in a study of T-cell reconstitution after alpha-beta-depleted transplantation in children (dated by TCRdb to 2015 to 2016). Read against the paper, the sample's treatment or condition label means: allogeneic hematopoietic cell transplantation with graft depleted of TCRalphabeta T cells and CD19 B cells. The method behind the library was PCR. Sequenced using an Illumina HiSeq 2500. Molecular barcoding was employed in the preparation of TCR libraries, with unique molecular identifiers being used to normalize TCRbeta repertoire quantification. The public sequencing data were trimmed at Q25 with fastp and processed into clonotypes with MiXCR by TCRdb, which kept only in-frame beta chains. Rows with one shared CDR3 protein collapse into an entry with the most common genes and DNA. The sample table records roughly 110,000 distinct CDR3 sequences; over 9% of these occur just once. The ten largest clones represent 30% to 35% of the sample.

Sequenced here: PBMCs, sampled before TCRalphabeta/CD19-depleted stem cell transplant. Every receptor here comes from a boy aged 2-9 years with acute lymphoblastic leukemia, due to receive a stem cell transplant.

This clonotype showed up just a few times. This chain joins TRBV5-1 and TRBJ2-7, with D perhaps TRBD1 (5 bases). V gave up 4 bases and J gave up 2 bases, with 16 bases separating them. The CDR3 spans 15 residues. Germline V CDR1 and CDR2: SGHRS, YFSETQ. For the CDR3, the DNA is TGCGCCAGCAGCCTTGACAGTCCATTACCCTACGAGCAGTACTTC. Its translation: CASSLDSPLPYEQYF.

The chain recombines TRBV3-1 with TRBJ2-7; D uncertain. Trimming took off 0 bases at V and 6 bases at J, with 3 bases between the two ends. Germline values: CDR1 LGHDT, CDR2 YNNKEL (reference sequence). The CDR3 spans 11 residues. The CDR3 region has the DNA TGTGCCAGCAGCCAAGACGGCGAGCAGTACTTC. As protein: CASSQDGEQYF.

The gene calls are TRBV20-1 and TRBJ1-5; 8 nucleotides align to TRBD1. CDR1 and CDR2 from the germline V gene are DFQATT and SNEGSKA (reference sequence). The CDR3 loop spans 13 amino acids. V shed 7 bases and J 7 bases; nucleotides not matched to a gene: 9. CDR3 region: CSVPDRAGQPQHF. The CDR3 DNA sequence: TGCAGTGTCCCGGACAGGGCGGGCCAGCCCCAGCATTTT.

The chain links TRBV13 to TRBJ2-1; tentatively, D is TRBD2 (6 bases). Germline CDR1 PRHDT, CDR2 FYEKMQ (reference sequence). V lost 4 bases and J 9 bases, leaving 10 bases between the germline ends. The CDR3 is 12 residues long. The CDR3 sequence is CASSSREREQFF. CDR3 sequence (DNA): TGTGCCAGCAGCTCCCGGGAGCGTGAGCAGTTCTTC.

The V call is TRBV27, the J call TRBJ2-1, with 9 bases lining up with TRBD2. With 0 bases clipped from V and 16 bases from J, the junction kept 16 bases outside the gene matches. Germline CDR1 and CDR2: MNHEY and SMNVEV (reference sequence). The CDR3 covers 16 residues. The DNA for the CDR3 is TGTGCCAGCAGTTTATCGCGGGAGGGCTATAAGGGGTTAATTTTCTTC. This codes for CASSLSREGYKGLIFF.

This clonotype was recorded a few times. V usage is TRBV27 and J usage is TRBJ1-2; the match to TRBD1 covers 8 bases. Germline assignment: CDR1 MNHEY and CDR2 SMNVEV (reference sequence). V was clipped by 6 bases and J by 7 bases; unmatched bases: 10. This CDR3 has 14 residues. The CDR3 DNA is TGTGCCAGCAGAGATACAGGACAGGGTACTGGCTACACCTTC. Its protein product is CASRDTGQGTGYTF.

A few counts support this clonotype. The chain links TRBV7-6 to TRBJ2-6, with TRBD1 identical over 8 bases. J gave up 0 bases and V 4 bases, and 5 bases lay outside the gene matches. The germline V gene encodes CDR1 SGHVS and CDR2 FNYEAQ. The CDR3 is 17 amino acids. The CDR3 DNA reads TGTGCCAGCAGCTCGTCGACAGGGGTCTCTGGGGCCAACGTCCTGACTTTC. Its translation: CASSSSTGVSGANVLTF.

The table lists this clonotype with a few counts. The chain links TRBV10-3 to TRBJ2-7; D remains ambiguous. This CDR3 is 12 amino acids long. Germline V CDR1 and CDR2: ENHRY, SYGVKD. V was clipped by 4 bases and J by 5 bases, with 9 bases between them. CDR3 sequence (DNA): TGTGCCATCAGTGGCCAAGTAAACGAGCAGTACTTC. Protein: CAISGQVNEQYF.

This clonotype was seen repeatedly, ten times or more. The rearrangement links TRBV7-9 to TRBJ1-6; D uncertain. Germline CDR1 and CDR2: SEHNR and FQNEAQ (reference sequence). Trimming removed 5 bases at V and 7 bases at J, with 15 bases between. The CDR3 extends over 15 amino acids. For the CDR3, the DNA is TGTGCCAGCAGCCCCGACGGAGGGTGGAATTCACCCCTCCACTTT. Translated: CASSPDGGWNSPLHF.

This clonotype was counted a few times. CDR3 region: CASSLAGGPQDTQYF. In DNA, the CDR3 is TGCGCCAGCAGCTTAGCGGGAGGGCCACAAGATACGCAGTATTTT. V is TRBV5-1 and J is TRBJ2-3, with 10 bases aligning to TRBD2. The germline gives CDR1 SGHRS, CDR2 YFSETQ. After removal of 2 bases from V and 5 bases from J, the junction contained 5 bases not matched to a gene. The CDR3 is 15 residues long.

This clonotype was detected many times. The rearrangement joins TRBV12-3 or TRBV12-4 to TRBJ2-7; 8 positions match TRBD1. The CDR3 sequence is 13 residues long. V lost 5 bases to trimming and J lost 3 bases; unmatched junction nucleotides: 3. CDR3 in amino acids: CASSSGQGYEQYF. CDR3 DNA: TGTGCCAGCAGTAGTGGACAGGGCTACGAGCAGTACTTC.

In its sample, this clonotype was seen a few times. The chain has TRBV27 and TRBJ1-5; TRBD1 is a possible D gene (5 bases). There are 15 residues in the CDR3. Germline lookup yields CDR1 MNHEY and CDR2 SMNVEV (reference sequence). The V gene lost 5 bases and the J gene lost 1 base, with 12 bases spanning the gap. CDR3 sequence reads: CASSLQGWSNQPQHF. As DNA, the CDR3 is TGTGCCAGCAGTCTCCAGGGTTGGAGCAATCAGCCCCAGCATTTT.

The rearrangement links TRBV20-1 to TRBJ2-7, with 11 bases aligning to TRBD1. Trimming removed 7 bases from V and 2 bases from J; junction bases left unmatched: 4. This CDR3 has 13 residues. The germline V gene encodes CDR1 DFQATT and CDR2 SNEGSKA (reference sequence). The DNA of the CDR3 is TGCAGTGTCCCGGGACAGGGGGCCTACGAGCAGTACTTC. Its translation: CSVPGQGAYEQYF.

This clonotype was picked up a small number of times. This sequence joins TRBV7-9 and TRBJ2-1; TRBD1 agrees at 10 bases. Per germline, CDR1 SEHNR and CDR2 FQNEAQ (reference sequence). The CDR3 is 15 residues long. J lost 6 bases, V lost 6 bases, and 8 bases had no gene match. CDR3 sequence: CASRFYRDRGNEQFF. In DNA form, the CDR3 reads TGTGCCAGCAGGTTTTACCGGGACAGGGGCAATGAGCAGTTCTTC. Combining the CDR3 with reference TRBV7-9 and TRBJ2-1 gives the whole variable domain DTGVSQNPRHKITKRGQNVTFRCDPISEHNRLYWYRQTLGQGPEFLTYFQNEAQLEKSRLLSDRFSAERPKGSFSTLEIQRTEQGDSAMYLCASRFYRDRGNEQFFGPGTRLTVL.

As DNA, the CDR3 is TGTGCCAGCAGCCTAATGCGGACAGGAGTATACAATGAGCAGTTCTTC. Amino acid sequence: CASSLMRTGVYNEQFF. The chain combines TRBV7-9 with TRBJ2-1; 7 bases align to TRBD1. This CDR3 spans 16 amino acids. The V gene's germline CDR1 is SEHNR and CDR2 FQNEAQ (reference sequence). V lost 5 bases and J lost 4; bases outside the gene matches: 11.

This clonotype was recorded at least ten times. The V gene is TRBV20-1, the J gene TRBJ2-2; D not certain. Germline V gene sequence: CDR1 DFQATT, CDR2 SNEGSKA (reference sequence). V was shortened by 3 bases and J by 1 base, with 12 bases between the two germline ends. The CDR3 loop spans 15 amino acids. The CDR3 loop reads CSARRKAGNTGELFF. As DNA, the CDR3 is TGCAGTGCTAGGCGAAAGGCAGGGAACACCGGGGAGCTGTTTTTT.

This clonotype was detected ten times or more. This chain links TRBV5-5 with TRBJ2-7, with TRBD1 as a possible D gene (6 bases). Per germline, CDR1 SGHKS and CDR2 YYEKEE (reference sequence). V was cut by 0 bases and J by 2 bases, with 9 bases left in between. The CDR3 contains 14 residues. Here the CDR3 reads CASSLEQGTYEQYF. As DNA, the CDR3 is TGTGCCAGCAGCTTGGAACAGGGTACCTACGAGCAGTACTTC.

This clonotype was detected many times. The rearrangement uses TRBV6-2 or TRBV6-3 and TRBJ2-7; the D gene is possibly TRBD2 (6 bases). The germline gives CDR1 MNHEY, CDR2 SVGEGT. The CDR3 is made up of 15 amino acids. The germline V and J ends were trimmed by 5 bases and 3 bases, with 17 bases remaining between them. The DNA for the CDR3 is TGTGCCAGCAGTATCAGTGGAGGGGAACTCTACGAGCAGTACTTC. Protein sequence: CASSISGGELYEQYF.

The chain has TRBV30 and TRBJ2-3, with 7 bases identical to TRBD1. Per germline, CDR1 GTSNPN and CDR2 SVGIG (reference sequence). This CDR3 has 13 amino acids. V shed 3 bases and J 3 bases; nucleotides not matched to a gene: 3. The CDR3 DNA follows: TGTGCCTGGAGCCGACAGGGAACAGATACGCAGTATTTT. This sequence encodes CAWSRQGTDTQYF.

In this sample, this clonotype turned up many times. The chain joins TRBV20-1 to TRBJ2-3, with 13 bases aligning to TRBD2. Trimming at V came to 5 bases and at J to 5 bases, leaving 7 bases not matched to a gene. The CDR3 sequence is 15 residues long. CDR1 is DFQATT and CDR2 is SNEGSKA in the germline V gene (reference sequence). CDR3 DNA sequence: TGCAGTGCTCATCTAGGACTAGCGGGAGAAGATACGCAGTATTTT. It is translated as CSAHLGLAGEDTQYF.

This clonotype was picked up a small number of times. This chain uses TRBV5-5 with TRBJ1-1, with D unresolved. Germline CDR1 reads SGHKS; CDR2 reads YYEKEE (reference sequence). V was pared by 4 bases and J by 0 bases, with 10 bases between. The CDR3 consists of 14 residues. CDR3 in DNA: TGTGCCAGCAGCCGCGGGTATATGAACACTGAAGCTTTCTTT. This gives the protein CASSRGYMNTEAFF.

The rearrangement uses TRBV20-1 and TRBJ2-5; D is unresolved. CDR1 and CDR2 from the germline V gene are DFQATT and SNEGSKA (reference sequence). V lost 3 bases and J 7 bases, leaving 21 bases between the germline ends. This CDR3 comprises 15 residues. The CDR3 spells CSASILGSKFGTQYF. The CDR3 DNA sequence: TGCAGTGCTAGTATTTTGGGGTCTAAATTTGGGACCCAGTACTTC.

This clonotype was recorded at least ten times. The chain is built from TRBV6-5 and TRBJ2-7; D uncertain. CDR3 size: 14 residues. V lost 0 bases and J 2 bases, leaving 8 bases between the germline ends. Per the germline V gene, CDR1 is MNHEY and CDR2 is SVGAGI. The DNA of the CDR3 is TGTGCCAGCAGTTACTCGAGAGGCGCCTACGAGCAGTACTTC. It translates to CASSYSRGAYEQYF.

The CDR3 loop is CSASIGRGPYEQYF. CDR3 bases: TGCAGTGCTAGTATTGGGCGGGGGCCCTACGAGCAGTACTTC. The gene calls are TRBV20-1 and TRBJ2-7; D is possibly TRBD2 (7 bases). Germline V gene sequence: CDR1 DFQATT, CDR2 SNEGSKA (reference sequence). This CDR3 contains 14 residues. The germline V and J ends were trimmed by 3 bases and 2 bases, with 14 bases remaining between them.